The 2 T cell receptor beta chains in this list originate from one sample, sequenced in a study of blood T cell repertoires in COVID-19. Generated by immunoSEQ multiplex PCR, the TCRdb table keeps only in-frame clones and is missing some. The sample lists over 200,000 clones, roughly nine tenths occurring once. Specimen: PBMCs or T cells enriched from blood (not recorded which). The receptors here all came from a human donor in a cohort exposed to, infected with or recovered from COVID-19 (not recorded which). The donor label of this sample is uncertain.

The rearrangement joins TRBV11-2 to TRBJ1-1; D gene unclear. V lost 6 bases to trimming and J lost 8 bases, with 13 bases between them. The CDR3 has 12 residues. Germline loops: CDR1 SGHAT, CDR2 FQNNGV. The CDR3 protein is CASRASREEAFF. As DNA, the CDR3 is TGTGCCAGCAGAGCCTCGAGGGAGGAAGCTTTCTTT.

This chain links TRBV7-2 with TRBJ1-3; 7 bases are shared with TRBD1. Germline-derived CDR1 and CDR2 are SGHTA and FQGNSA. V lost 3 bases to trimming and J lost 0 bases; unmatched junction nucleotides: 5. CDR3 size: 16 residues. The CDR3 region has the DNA TGTGCCAGCAGCTTGGACAGGCCCCTCTCTGGAAACACCATATATTTT. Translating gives CASSLDRPLSGNTIYF.